Below, 20 T cell receptor beta chains from the same sample are listed, as sequenced in a study of T cell responses to AZD1222 COVID-19 vaccine. The protocol was immunoSEQ multiplex PCR, while the TCRdb copy is restricted to in-frame clones and leaves out a portion. The sample yields 120,000 to 150,000 clones, approximately 86% seen once. The sample here was peripheral blood, taken 28 days after the second AZD1222 dose. The receptors come from an adult who received the AZD1222 COVID-19 vaccine.

CDR3 sequence (DNA): TGCGCCAGCAGTTGGGGACAGAGCTTGAAGCTCACTGAAGCTTTCTTT. Translation: CASSWGQSLKLTEAFF. V gene TRBV5-1 combines with J gene TRBJ1-1; 7 nucleotides align to TRBD1. V shed 5 bases and J 4 bases; nucleotides not matched to a gene: 14. CDR3 length equals 16 residues. Germline V gene sequence: CDR1 SGHRS, CDR2 YFSETQ.

The chain joins TRBV11-3 to TRBJ2-1, with 8 bases matching TRBD2. CDR1 is SGHNT and CDR2 is YENEEA in the germline V gene. The CDR3 has 16 residues. The J segment lost 8 bases and the V segment lost 4 bases, leaving 13 bases of the junction unmatched. CDR3 nucleotides: TGTGCCAGCAGCTCGAGAGGAGCGGGAGTCTCCCATGAGCAGTTCTTC. Translated: CASSSRGAGVSHEQFF.

In nucleotides, the CDR3 is TGTGCCAGCAGCCGAAGCCTAGGGGAGGGTCGCGCTTTCTTT. As protein: CASSRSLGEGRAFF. The V and J genes are TRBV11-3 and TRBJ1-1; maybe TRBD1 (5 bases). This CDR3 spans 14 amino acids. Germline CDR1 and CDR2: SGHNT and YENEEA. The V end was cut by 5 bases, the J end by 11 bases, with 21 bases between.

The chain employs TRBV29-1 and TRBJ2-5; D not certain. Trimming left V 6 bases short and J 3 bases short, with 11 bases between. The CDR3 sequence is 12 residues long. Germline V CDR1 and CDR2: SQVTM, ANQGSEA. In DNA form, the CDR3 reads TGCAGCGTCAGCGCCTTCGAAGAGACCCAGTACTTC. Its translation: CSVSAFEETQYF. The entire variable domain, with the rest obtained from reference TRBV29-1 and TRBJ2-5, is as follows: SAVISQKPSRDICQRGTSLTIQCQVDSQVTMMFWYRQQPGQSLTLIATANQGSEATYESGFVIDKFPISRPNLTFSTLTVSNMSPEDSSIYLCSVSAFEETQYFGPGTRLLVL.

V gene TRBV3-1 (or the pseudogene TRBV3-2) combines with J gene TRBJ1-6; 7 nucleotides line up with TRBD1. V was pared by 6 bases and J by 9 bases, with 11 bases of the junction left unmatched. This CDR3 is built from 15 residues. Looked up from germline, CDR1 is LGHDT and CDR2 is YNNKEL (reference sequence). CDR3 sequence: CASSPTPGGGSPLHF. In nucleotides, the CDR3 is TGTGCCAGCAGTCCAACCCCAGGGGGAGGTTCACCCCTCCACTTT.

In its sample, this clone was seen a few times. The rearrangement joins TRBV2 to TRBJ2-7; tentative D call: TRBD1 (5 bases). CDR1 and CDR2 from the germline V gene are SNHLY and FYNNEI. V lost 5 bases to trimming and J lost 2 bases, with 10 bases between them. This CDR3 region has 13 residues. CDR3 region: CASSTETAYEQYF. CDR3 bases: TGTGCCAGCAGTACCGAGACAGCCTACGAGCAGTACTTC.

The chain couples TRBV6-5 to TRBJ1-5; no firm D call. The V gene's germline CDR1 is MNHEY and CDR2 SVGAGI. CDR3 size: 13 residues. Between the trimmed V and J ends, which lost 1 base and 7 bases, there was a span of 8 bases. The CDR3 DNA reads TGTGCCAGCAGTTACTTGGTAGGACAGCCCCAGCATTTT. Amino acid sequence: CASSYLVGQPQHF.

The J gene is TRBJ2-1, the V gene TRBV30, with 9 bases that match TRBD2. Germline V gene sequence: CDR1 GTSNPN, CDR2 SVGIG (reference sequence). This CDR3 comprises 13 residues. Unmatched junction bases numbered 6, after V lost 6 bases and J lost 6 bases. In DNA form, the CDR3 reads TGTGCCTGCGTAGCGGGAGATTCCAATGAGCAGTTCTTC. It specifies CACVAGDSNEQFF. Filled out from reference TRBV30 and TRBJ2-1, the complete variable domain reads SQTIHQWPATLVQPVGSPLSLECTVEGTSNPNLYWYRQAAGRGLQLLFYSVGIGQISSEVPQNLSASRPQDRQFILSSKKLLLSDSGFYLCACVAGDSNEQFFGPGTRLTVL.

The V and J genes are TRBV2 and TRBJ1-5; maybe TRBD1 (5 bases). Germline loops: CDR1 SNHLY, CDR2 FYNNEI. V was trimmed by 2 bases and J by 2 bases, leaving 13 bases between them. The CDR3 length is 16 residues. The CDR3 protein is CASSEMGRVGNQPQHF. The CDR3 nucleotides are TGTGCCAGCAGTGAAATGGGGCGCGTCGGCAATCAGCCCCAGCATTTT.

This clone appeared a single time. The chain uses TRBV29-1 and TRBJ2-1, with D unclear. Germline assignment: CDR1 SQVTM and CDR2 ANQGSEA. The ends were cut back, 6 bases at V and 2 bases at J, with 14 bases in the middle. The CDR3 consists of 14 residues. CDR3 nucleotides: TGCAGCGTCTTTTTAGGGTGGGCCTACAATGAGCAGTTCTTC. Protein product: CSVFLGWAYNEQFF.

This clone was recorded once. The rearrangement joins TRBV27 to TRBJ2-1; D is uncertain. The CDR3 contains 16 residues. Between the trimmed V and J ends, which lost 1 base and 0 bases, there was a span of 10 bases. Germline CDR1 and CDR2: MNHEY and SMNVEV (reference sequence). Here the CDR3 reads CASSLYGSSSYNEQFF. The DNA of the CDR3 is TGTGCCAGCAGTTTATACGGGTCAAGCTCCTACAATGAGCAGTTCTTC.

The chain carries TRBV7-2 and TRBJ1-1, with 10 nucleotides matching TRBD1. Per germline, CDR1 SGHTA and CDR2 FQGNSA. Germline trimming cut 2 bases from V and 10 bases from J; bases unmatched to any gene: 4. The CDR3 has 13 amino acids. The CDR3 spells CASSLRTGGGAFF. CDR3 DNA sequence: TGTGCCAGCAGCTTACGGACAGGGGGGGGAGCTTTCTTT.

Comment on this clone: Other DNA sequences in this sample translate to the same CDR3. The chain employs TRBV4-1 and TRBJ2-7; D ambiguous. Germline lookup yields CDR1 MGHRA and CDR2 YSYEKL. The CDR3 is made up of 13 amino acids. V dropped 1 base and J dropped 3 bases, with 7 bases sitting between them. CDR3 nucleotides: TGCGCCAGCAGCCAAGGTGGTGGCTACGAGCAGTACTTC. The encoded protein is CASSQGGGYEQYF.

This clone was detected a few times. CDR3 sequence: CASSGGLNSYEQYF. The CDR3 nucleotides are TGCGCCAGCAGCGGGGGTCTGAACTCCTACGAGCAGTACTTC. The genes are TRBV5-1 and TRBJ2-7; D is perhaps TRBD1 or TRBD2 (5 bases each). CDR1 and CDR2 (germline): SGHRS, YFSETQ. This CDR3 region has 14 residues. V lost 4 bases, J lost 0 bases, and 11 bases lay in between. The full variable domain, rest sourced from reference TRBV5-1 and TRBJ2-7, is KAGVTQTPRYLIKTRGQQVTLSCSPISGHRSVSWYQQTPGQGLQFLFEYFSETQRNKGNFPGRFSGRQFSNSRSEMNVSTLELGDSALYLCASSGGLNSYEQYFGPGTRLTVT.

The chain uses TRBV9 and TRBJ2-5; D is perhaps TRBD1 or TRBD2 (5 bases each). Trimming took 0 bases from V and 0 from J, leaving 6 bases between them. CDR3 size: 14 residues. The V gene's germline CDR1 is SGDLS and CDR2 YYNGEE. CDR3 in amino acids: CASSVGGYQETQYF. The CDR3 DNA follows: TGTGCCAGCAGCGTAGGGGGGTACCAAGAGACCCAGTACTTC.

The chain couples TRBV2 to TRBJ1-2, with D maybe TRBD1 (5 bases). V was cut by 6 bases and J by 4 bases, with 15 bases left in between. Germline lookup yields CDR1 SNHLY and CDR2 FYNNEI. The CDR3 spans 14 residues. DNA for the CDR3: TGTGCCAGCAGGGAGACAGCGGGCTCCTATGGCTACACCTTC. Translating it yields CASRETAGSYGYTF.

The chain uses TRBV7-9 and TRBJ1-4; TRBD1 aligns across 7 bases. Trimming cost V 5 bases and J 2 bases; bases outside gene matches: 5. The V gene's germline CDR1 is SEHNR and CDR2 FQNEAQ (reference sequence). The CDR3 is 15 residues long. The CDR3 nucleotides are TGTGCCAGCAGCCGCGAGGGGGCGACTAATGAAAAACTGTTTTTT. Its protein is CASSREGATNEKLFF.

The chain links TRBV9 to TRBJ2-2, with TRBD2 matching 13 bases. The trim removed 4 bases at V and 4 bases at J, leaving 10 bases unmatched. CDR3 length equals 18 residues. CDR1 SGDLS and CDR2 YYNGEE come from the germline V gene. The CDR3 coding sequence is TGTGCCAGCAGCATCTATGGACTAGCGGGAGTAGGCACCGGGGAGCTGTTTTTT. Residues: CASSIYGLAGVGTGELFF.

The CDR3 reads CASSPFERLLGYF. CDR3 coding DNA: TGTGCCAGCAGTCCGTTTGAGAGACTGTTAGGGTATTTT. J is TRBJ2-3 and V is TRBV28; unclear D gene. Germline loops: CDR1 MDHEN, CDR2 SYDVKM. CDR3 length: 13 amino acids. V was cut by 5 bases and J by 14 bases, with 20 bases left in between.

The gene calls are TRBV28 and TRBJ1-1; unclear D gene. V gave up 4 bases and J gave up 2 bases, with 2 bases separating them. The CDR3 spans 11 residues. Germline CDR1 MDHEN, CDR2 SYDVKM. The CDR3 coding sequence is TGTGCCAGCAGTTCTAACACTGAAGCTTTCTTT. Translating gives CASSSNTEAFF.